The rows below give T cell receptor beta chains drawn from one sample of a study of blood T cell repertoires in COVID-19. Some clones are missing from TCRdb's copy, which holds only in-frame ones; the method was immunoSEQ multiplex PCR. The sample lists 250,000 to 300,000 clones; 81% were seen once. The sample comprised peripheral blood. These receptor sequences come from a woman between 55 and 75 years old with active or convalescent COVID-19. Both conserved end residues are trimmed from each CDR3. The order of the fields is V gene, J gene, CDR3 protein.

v_gene: TRBV10-3; j_gene: TRBJ1-6; CDR3aa: AIIRGKQDSYNSPLH
v_gene: TRBV7-2; j_gene: TRBJ2-7; CDR3aa: ASSLETPPGQGSSYEQY
v_gene: TRBV2; j_gene: TRBJ1-1; CDR3aa: ASSERYRGSEEGFTEAF
v_gene: TRBV3-1/TRBV3-2; j_gene: TRBJ2-7; CDR3aa: ASSQGTQPYYEQY
v_gene: TRBV5-1; j_gene: TRBJ2-3; CDR3aa: ASSSLTGDTDTQY
v_gene: TRBV6-5; j_gene: TRBJ2-5; CDR3aa: ASNRLAGGKETQY
v_gene: TRBV19; j_gene: TRBJ2-2; CDR3aa: ASSKGTSGGTGELF
v_gene: TRBV5-4; j_gene: TRBJ2-2; CDR3aa: ASSLYGAHTGELF
v_gene: TRBV6-5; j_gene: TRBJ2-7; CDR3aa: ASSPDRGYEQY
v_gene: TRBV7-2; j_gene: TRBJ1-4; CDR3aa: ASSPMGPGLREEKLF
v_gene: TRBV11-2; j_gene: TRBJ2-3; CDR3aa: ASSPRAGGTDTQY
v_gene: TRBV30; j_gene: TRBJ1-3; CDR3aa: AWSVSNTIY
v_gene: TRBV19; j_gene: TRBJ2-3; CDR3aa: ASSPQDFTDTQY
v_gene: TRBV4-1; j_gene: TRBJ1-1; CDR3aa: ASSQDPGQNTEAF
v_gene: TRBV10-1; j_gene: TRBJ2-1; CDR3aa: ASSDLGLAHNNEQF
v_gene: TRBV19; j_gene: TRBJ1-2; CDR3aa: ASSNTFRQPANYGYT
v_gene: TRBV6-5; j_gene: TRBJ1-3; CDR3aa: ASCRGEGNTIY
v_gene: TRBV27; j_gene: TRBJ2-1; CDR3aa: ASSLDRVINEQF
v_gene: TRBV5-1; j_gene: TRBJ2-5; CDR3aa: ASSFTRGETQY
v_gene: TRBV7-2; j_gene: TRBJ1-2; CDR3aa: ASSPFSGEANYGYT
v_gene: TRBV9; j_gene: TRBJ1-1; CDR3aa: ASSVVGVRGGDAEAF
v_gene: TRBV6-5; j_gene: TRBJ2-7; CDR3aa: ASTSLQGREQY
v_gene: TRBV5-4; j_gene: TRBJ2-1; CDR3aa: ASNEEGQYNEQF
v_gene: TRBV2; j_gene: TRBJ2-7; CDR3aa: ASINGGAYEQY
v_gene: TRBV9; j_gene: TRBJ1-6; CDR3aa: ASSVGGGGPMGTSPLH
v_gene: TRBV29-1; j_gene: TRBJ1-2; CDR3aa: SVEGKGVNYGYT
v_gene: TRBV2; j_gene: TRBJ2-7; CDR3aa: ASRVAGSSSYEQY
v_gene: TRBV7-2; j_gene: TRBJ2-7; CDR3aa: ASSGSYEQY
v_gene: TRBV7-2; j_gene: TRBJ1-4; CDR3aa: ASSHWTGLDEKLF
v_gene: TRBV29-1; j_gene: TRBJ1-4; CDR3aa: SAQGQGTNEKLF
v_gene: TRBV9; j_gene: TRBJ2-3; CDR3aa: ASSEGDRVIDTQY
v_gene: TRBV27; j_gene: TRBJ2-1; CDR3aa: ASRKGFEQF
v_gene: TRBV2; j_gene: TRBJ2-1; CDR3aa: ASSTKLAGARSSYNEQF
v_gene: TRBV30; j_gene: TRBJ1-2; CDR3aa: AWSVLGSDGYT
v_gene: TRBV21-1; j_gene: TRBJ1-4; CDR3aa: ASSTGTLNGSRGQTNEKLF
v_gene: TRBV6-2/TRBV6-3; j_gene: TRBJ2-5; CDR3aa: ASSYRPGAVVGKTQY
v_gene: TRBV5-1; j_gene: TRBJ2-7; CDR3aa: ASSYIAGDSYEQY
v_gene: TRBV18; j_gene: TRBJ1-1; CDR3aa: ASSQFVEGREDTEAF